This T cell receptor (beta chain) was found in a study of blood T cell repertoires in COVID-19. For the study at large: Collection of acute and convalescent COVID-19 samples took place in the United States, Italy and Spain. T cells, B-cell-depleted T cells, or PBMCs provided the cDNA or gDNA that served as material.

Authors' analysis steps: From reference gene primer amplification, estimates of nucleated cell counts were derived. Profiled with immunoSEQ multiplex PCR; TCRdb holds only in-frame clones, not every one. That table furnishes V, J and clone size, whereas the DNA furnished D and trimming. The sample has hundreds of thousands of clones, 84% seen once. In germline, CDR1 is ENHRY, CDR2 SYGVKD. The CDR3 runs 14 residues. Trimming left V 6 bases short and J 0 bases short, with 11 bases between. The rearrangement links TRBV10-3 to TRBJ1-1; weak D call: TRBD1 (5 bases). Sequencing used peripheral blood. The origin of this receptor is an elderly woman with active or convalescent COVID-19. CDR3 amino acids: CAIRSTALNTEAFF. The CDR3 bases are TGTGCCATCAGATCGACAGCACTGAACACTGAAGCTTTCTTT.